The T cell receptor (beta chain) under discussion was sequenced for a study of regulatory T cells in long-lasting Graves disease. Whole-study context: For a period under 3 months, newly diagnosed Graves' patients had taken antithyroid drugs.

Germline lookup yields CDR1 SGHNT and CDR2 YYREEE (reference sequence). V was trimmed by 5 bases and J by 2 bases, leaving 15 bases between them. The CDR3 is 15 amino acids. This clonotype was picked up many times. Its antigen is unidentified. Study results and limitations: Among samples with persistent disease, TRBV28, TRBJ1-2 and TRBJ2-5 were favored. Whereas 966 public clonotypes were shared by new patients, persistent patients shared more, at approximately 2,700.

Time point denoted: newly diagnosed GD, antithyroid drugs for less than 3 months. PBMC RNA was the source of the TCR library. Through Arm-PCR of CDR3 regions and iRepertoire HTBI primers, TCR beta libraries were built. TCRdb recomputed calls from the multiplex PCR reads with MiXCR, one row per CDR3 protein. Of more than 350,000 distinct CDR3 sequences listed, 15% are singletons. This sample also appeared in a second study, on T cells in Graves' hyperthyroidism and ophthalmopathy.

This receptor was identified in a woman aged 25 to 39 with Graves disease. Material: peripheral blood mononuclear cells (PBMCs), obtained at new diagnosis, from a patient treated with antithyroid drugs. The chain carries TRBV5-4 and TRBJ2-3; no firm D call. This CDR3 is CASRHPESPTDTQYF. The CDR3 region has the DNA TGTGCCAGCAGACACCCCGAGTCCCCCACAGATACGCAGTATTTT.